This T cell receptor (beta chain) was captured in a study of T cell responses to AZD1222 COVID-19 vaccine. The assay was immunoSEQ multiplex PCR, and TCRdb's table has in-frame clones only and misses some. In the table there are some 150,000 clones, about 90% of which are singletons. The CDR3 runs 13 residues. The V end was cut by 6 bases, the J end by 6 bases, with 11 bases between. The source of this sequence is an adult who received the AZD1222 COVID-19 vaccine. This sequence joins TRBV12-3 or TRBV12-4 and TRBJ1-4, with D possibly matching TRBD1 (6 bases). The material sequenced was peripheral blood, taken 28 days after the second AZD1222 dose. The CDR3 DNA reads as TGTGCCAGCAGAAGGGGGGGAGATGAAAAACTGTTTTTT. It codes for CASRRGGDEKLFF.